A selection of T cell receptor beta chains follows, all from one sample in a study of T cells in localized non-small cell lung cancer. Here immunoSEQ multiplex PCR was the method, and the copy in TCRdb shows in-frame clones only, minus some. This sample carries about 29,000 clones, approximately 90% of them seen once, and the ten largest clones take 10%. This material consisted of peripheral blood, taken before any cancer treatment. The source of these receptors is a woman aged 40-75 years with stage I lung adenocarcinoma. Each CDR3 is given with its conserved first and last residue. Each record gives: clone size, V gene, D gene, J gene, CDR3 DNA, CDR3 protein. D genes are given only for firm matches. Rows may omit the clone size; those that give it use once, few, many or a size class.

-,TRBV18,-,TRBJ1-1,TGTGCCAGCTCACCGGACAGAGCTATGAACACTGAAGCTTTCTTT,CASSPDRAMNTEAFF
-,TRBV5-1,TRBD2,TRBJ2-2,TGCGCCAGCAGCACGGGACTAGCGAACACCGGGGAGCTGTTTTTT,CASSTGLANTGELFF
-,TRBV7-9,TRBD1,TRBJ1-4,TGTGCCAGCAGCTTAAACCCCTCGACACAGGGGGCTTCTGAAAAACTGTTTTTT,CASSLNPSTQGASEKLFF
few,TRBV27,-,TRBJ1-3,TGTGCCAGCAGCCTCCGCAAGGGGCCAAGCTCTGGAAACACCATATATTTT,CASSLRKGPSSGNTIYF
-,TRBV11-2,-,TRBJ1-2,TGTGCCAGCAGTCGTTTGCGACCACTAGACGATGGCTACACCTTC,CASSRLRPLDDGYTF
-,TRBV7-9,TRBD2,TRBJ2-1,TGTGCCAGCAGCCCGGGGACTAGCGGATACAATGAGCAGTTCTTC,CASSPGTSGYNEQFF
-,TRBV7-8,-,TRBJ2-7,TGTGCCAGCAGCCTACTCTGGGGCTCTGGCGAGCAGTACTTC,CASSLLWGSGEQYF
-,TRBV28,-,TRBJ2-7,TGTGCCAGCAGTTTGTGGCAGACTACGGAGCAGTACTTC,CASSLWQTTEQYF
-,TRBV9,TRBD2,TRBJ2-3,TGTGCCAGCAGTACTAGCGGAACTAGCACAGATACGCAGTATTTT,CASSTSGTSTDTQYF
-,TRBV5-6,-,TRBJ1-6,TGTGCCAGCAGCTTCCCAGGGTCGTCCCAAATTTCACCCCTCCACTTT,CASSFPGSSQISPLHF
-,TRBV29-1,TRBD2,TRBJ2-1,TGCAGCGTCTCGGGACTAGCGGGGACCTACAATGAGCAGTTCTTC,CSVSGLAGTYNEQFF
-,TRBV7-3,-,TRBJ1-2,TGTGCCAGCAGCCCGGACGGCTATGGCTACACCTTC,CASSPDGYGYTF
once,TRBV19,TRBD1,TRBJ1-5,TGTGCCAGTAGGGACAGGGGTAGGAATCAGCCCCAGCATTTT,CASRDRGRNQPQHF
-,TRBV10-2,-,TRBJ1-5,TGCGCCAGCAGTGAGAAGTTCAATCAGCCCCAGCATTTT,CASSEKFNQPQHF
-,TRBV6-5,-,TRBJ2-7,TGTGCCAGCAGGACAGGACTAGCCTACGAGCAGTACTTC,CASRTGLAYEQYF
-,TRBV5-1,-,TRBJ1-2,TGCGCCAGCAGCTTGGAGGCGGGCCAAGCTAACTATGGCTACACCTTC,CASSLEAGQANYGYTF
-,TRBV7-2,-,TRBJ1-6,TGTGCCAGCAGGACCGGGACACCGAATTCACCCCTCCACTTT,CASRTGTPNSPLHF
-,TRBV28,TRBD1,TRBJ1-1,TGTGCCAGCAGTTGGACAGGGGGCACTGAAGCTTTCTTT,CASSWTGGTEAFF
-,TRBV6-1,-,TRBJ1-4,TGTGCCAGCAGTGAAGGGGCAACTAATGAAAAACTGTTTTTT,CASSEGATNEKLFF
-,TRBV7-2,-,TRBJ2-7,TGTGCCAGCAGCTACCGGGACGGTTCCTACGAGCAGTACTTC,CASSYRDGSYEQYF
-,TRBV7-3,-,TRBJ2-3,TGTGCCAGCAGCCCCACCCGGACAGATACGCAGTATTTT,CASSPTRTDTQYF
-,TRBV5-1,TRBD1,TRBJ1-1,TGCGCCAGCAGCTTTAGGACAGGGGAAACTGAAGCTTTCTTT,CASSFRTGETEAFF
-,TRBV2,-,TRBJ2-1,TGTGCCAGCAGTGCCCATAATCAGAGGAATGAGCAGTTCTTC,CASSAHNQRNEQFF
-,TRBV4-3,-,TRBJ2-3,TGCGCCAGCAGCCAAAATCAACCCGATACGCAGTATTTT,CASSQNQPDTQYF
-,TRBV4-3,-,TRBJ2-7,TGCGCCAGCAGCCAAGAAGGGGTTATAGACGAGCAGTACTTC,CASSQEGVIDEQYF
-,TRBV4-3,-,TRBJ1-5,TGCGCCAGCAGCCAAGGCGGGTATCAGCCCCAGCATTTT,CASSQGGYQPQHF
-,TRBV11-3,-,TRBJ2-3,TGTGCCAGCAGCACCCACTCACTAGATACGCAGTATTTT,CASSTHSLDTQYF
-,TRBV27,-,TRBJ2-4,TGTGCCAGCAGTCCCCTCCAGGTGGGCAACATTCAGTACTTC,CASSPLQVGNIQYF
-,TRBV19,TRBD2,TRBJ2-3,TGTGCCAGTAGTATAGACCGAGCGGGAGTTCGGACAGATACGCAGTATTTT,CASSIDRAGVRTDTQYF
-,TRBV5-6,TRBD1,TRBJ1-2,TGTGCCAGCAGCGTGGGGACAGCCCGCTATGGCTACACCTTC,CASSVGTARYGYTF
-,TRBV29-1,-,TRBJ2-3,TGCAGCGCCTCTAGCGGGACAGGGACAGATACGCAGTATTTT,CSASSGTGTDTQYF
-,TRBV6-5,-,TRBJ1-2,TGTGCCAGCAGTTTTACAGGGAACTATGGCTACACCTTC,CASSFTGNYGYTF
-,TRBV2,-,TRBJ2-7,TGTGCCAGCTGTCTCGGGAGTCAGTCGACCTACGAGCAGTACTTC,CASCLGSQSTYEQYF
-,TRBV5-4,TRBD2,TRBJ2-1,TGTGCCAGCAGCTTGGCCCGAGGACTAGCCTACAATGAGCAGTTCTTC,CASSLARGLAYNEQFF
-,TRBV6-6,-,TRBJ1-1,TGTGCCAGCAGTTACTCGCGCCGGGGAAACACTGAAGCTTTCTTT,CASSYSRRGNTEAFF
-,TRBV10-3,-,TRBJ2-3,TGTGCCATCAGTGAGTACAGCACAGATACGCAGTATTTT,CAISEYSTDTQYF
-,TRBV7-6,-,TRBJ2-7,TGTGCCAGCAGCTTCGGCGGGGAACAGTACTTC,CASSFGGEQYF
-,TRBV25-1,-,TRBJ2-7,TGTGCCAGCGGGGACGAGCAGTACTTC,CASGDEQYF
-,TRBV7-2,-,TRBJ1-4,TGTGCCAGCAGCCCGTCTTTAACAACTAATGAAAAACTGTTTTTT,CASSPSLTTNEKLFF